This TCR beta chain appears in the sequencing data of a study of blood T cells in healthy people across ages (dated by TCRdb to between 2015 and 2017). Regarding the research as a whole: Template switching captured roughly one uniquely barcoded TCR beta cDNA molecule per two T cells in model experiments. Using deep sequencing normalized with unique cDNA molecular identifiers, the study measured how TCR beta repertoire diversity changes with age. Donors were grouped into four age groups: young (average roughly 17 years), middle-aged (39), aged (62) and long-lived (around 82). To avoid experimental bias, donors of different ages were distributed randomly across sequencing lanes. Using the same blood draw, the study looked at two additional independent replicas of 1 million unique cDNA reads for two donors, one aged 18 to 29 and the other aged 80 or older.

Systemically healthy Caucasian individuals from Russia, around 39 in total and aged roughly 6 to 95 years, were included as donors. Each donor gave 8 to 10 milliliters of peripheral blood, drawn into EDTA-treated Vacutainer tubes. PBMCs were isolated by Ficoll-Paque density-gradient centrifugation, with at least 7 million obtained per sample. Total RNA, at least 5.5 micrograms per sample, was extracted from PBMCs with Trizol reagent. For every donor, an aliquot of PBMCs went through flow cytometry to measure the percentages of naive CD45RAhigh/CD27high T cells. Study-wide conclusions, independent of this receptor: Observed TCR beta diversity per million T cells fell roughly linearly with age, and a significant reduction was already apparent by age about 38. Bulk unsorted PBMC profiling prevented conclusive comparison of naive and antigen-experienced compartments. Estimates of total diversity from one million sequenced T cells were regarded as lower bounds and underestimates. Compared with the aged group, the long-lived group had more naive CD4+ T cells, fewer expanded clones and increased TCR diversity, a pattern suggesting age selection. Because donor CMV infection status was unknown, age-related changes in expanded clonotypes were potentially confounded. A strong correlation was found between observed TCR beta diversity and the percentage of naive T cells measured by flow cytometry.

To prepare the library, 5' RACE was applied. The instrument was an Illumina HiSeq 2500. A second PCR of roughly 6 to 11 cycles was run with a J-beta primer mix and a sample-barcoded 5' primer. Each TCR beta cDNA molecule received a unique molecular identifier from a template-switch 5' adaptor carrying 12 random nucleotides. Each sample yielded at least 3 million CDR3-containing paired-end reads. The Mint cDNA synthesis kit, primed by a TRBC-specific oligonucleotide, was used to synthesize first-strand cDNA from all RNA. All cDNA was treated with uracil-DNA glycosylase and then went through a first 18-cycle PCR with the universal primers M1SS and BC2_uni_R. As for the authors' bioinformatics: For normalization, 1 million high-quality reads, each with a distinct molecular identifier, were randomly selected from each sample. Reads with shared molecular identifiers were discarded instead of being binned into consensus sequences. MiTCR, run with a Q25 quality threshold and the strictest error-elimination algorithm, handled CDR3 identification, clonotype clustering and error correction. A nonparametric unseen species model with Euler transformation was used to estimate a lower bound on total TCR beta diversity. The public reads were run again by TCRdb, first through fastp at Q25 and then through MiXCR, and only productive beta chains were kept. Identical CDR3 protein sequences are pooled into one entry, listed with their most common genes and DNA. The V and J calls shown here were made by TCRdb, not taken from the authors' results. The table for this sample lists 550,000 to 750,000 distinct CDR3 sequences; roughly 21% of them were counted only once. 3% to 4.5% of the sample is taken by the ten largest.

Points on this clonotype: It lacks a known antigen. No per-base quality is available; no much larger clone lies one base away.

Counted from cysteine to phenylalanine, this CDR3 has 14 amino acids. Only the CDR3 part of the read is kept: 42 bases, read in frame from the first base. V is cut back by 5 bases and J by 2 bases, with 5 bases in the junction unmatched. The germline V gene encodes CDR1 SGHTA and CDR2 FQGNSA. Sample: blood. Recombination connected TRBV7-2 to TRBJ1-2; TRBD1 matches 7 bases in the middle. This clonotype was sampled from a man in his 70s in good health. The CDR3 region: CASSKGQENYGYTF. The nucleotides read TGTGCCAGCAGCAAAGGACAGGAGAACTATGGCTACACCTTC.